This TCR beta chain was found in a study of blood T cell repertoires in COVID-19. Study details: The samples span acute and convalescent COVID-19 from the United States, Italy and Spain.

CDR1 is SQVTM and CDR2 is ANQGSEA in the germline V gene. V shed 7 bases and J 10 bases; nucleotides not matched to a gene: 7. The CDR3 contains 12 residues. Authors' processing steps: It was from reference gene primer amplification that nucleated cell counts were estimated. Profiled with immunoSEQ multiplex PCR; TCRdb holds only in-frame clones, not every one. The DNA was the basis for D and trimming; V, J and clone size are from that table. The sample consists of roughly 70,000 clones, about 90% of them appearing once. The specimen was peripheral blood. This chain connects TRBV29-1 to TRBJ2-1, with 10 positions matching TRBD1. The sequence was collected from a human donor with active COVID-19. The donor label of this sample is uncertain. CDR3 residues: CSATDRGWEQFF. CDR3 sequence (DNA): TGCAGCGCCACGGACAGGGGGTGGGAGCAGTTCTTC.